These T cell receptor beta chains were read from a single sample in a study of patients and donors after allogeneic stem cell transplantation. TCRdb re-derived calls from the RT-PCR reads in MiXCR, one entry per CDR3 protein. The repertoire includes 70,000 to 95,000 distinct CDR3 sequences, about 5% of them detected once, and approximately 2.5% sits in the top ten. Sequenced material: blood, either unsorted or a sorted T cell fraction (not recorded which). Every receptor here comes from a human donor who was either an allogeneic HSCT recipient or a stem cell or donor lymphocyte infusion donor (not recorded which). It is not recorded whose cells these are; they may come from a transplant donor. Both conserved end residues are part of each CDR3. D genes are given only for firm matches. Where a row states a size, it is once, few, many or the class of an expanded clone; other rows omit it.

v_call: TRBV5-1
j_call: TRBJ2-1
clone_size: many
d_call: TRBD1
cdr3_aa: CASSLAPTGDLYYGNEQFF
cdr3_nt: TGCGCCAGCAGCTTGGCTCCGACAGGGGATCTTTACTATGGGAATGAGCAGTTCTTC

v_call: TRBV5-4
j_call: TRBJ2-1
clone_size: few
d_call: NA
cdr3_aa: CASSLGGGSYNEQFF
cdr3_nt: TGTGCCAGCAGCCTAGGTGGGGGCTCCTACAATGAGCAGTTCTTC

v_call: TRBV7-8
j_call: TRBJ1-1
clone_size: many
d_call: NA
cdr3_aa: CASSLAGSSATEAFF
cdr3_nt: TGTGCCAGCAGCTTAGCGGGCAGTTCGGCCACTGAAGCTTTCTTT

v_call: TRBV10-2
j_call: TRBJ1-1
clone_size: many
d_call: NA
cdr3_aa: CASYYGMNTEAFF
cdr3_nt: TGCGCCAGCTACTACGGCATGAACACTGAAGCTTTCTTT

v_call: TRBV9
j_call: TRBJ2-1
clone_size: many
d_call: NA
cdr3_aa: CASSTRGTVLYNEQFF
cdr3_nt: TGTGCCAGCAGCACCCGGGGGACAGTCCTTTACAATGAGCAGTTCTTC

v_call: TRBV3-1
j_call: TRBJ2-1
clone_size: few
d_call: NA
cdr3_aa: CASSQDLAVYNEQFF
cdr3_nt: TGTGCCAGCAGCCAAGATTTAGCAGTTTACAATGAGCAGTTCTTC

v_call: TRBV7-3
j_call: TRBJ2-1
clone_size: many
d_call: TRBD2
cdr3_aa: CASSSTSGGWDEQFF
cdr3_nt: TGTGCCAGCAGCTCCACTAGCGGGGGGTGGGATGAGCAGTTCTTC

v_call: TRBV12-3/TRBV12-4
j_call: TRBJ2-2
clone_size: NA
d_call: TRBD2
cdr3_aa: CASSPSIAGGRRELFF
cdr3_nt: TGTGCCAGCAGTCCCTCCATAGCGGGAGGGCGAAGGGAGCTGTTTTTT

v_call: TRBV28
j_call: TRBJ2-7
clone_size: many
d_call: TRBD2
cdr3_aa: CASSGPGLGSSYEQYF
cdr3_nt: TGTGCCAGCAGTGGACCGGGACTAGGGAGCTCCTACGAGCAGTACTTC

v_call: TRBV30
j_call: TRBJ2-2
clone_size: NA
d_call: TRBD2
cdr3_aa: CAWLLLSGRAGGELFF
cdr3_nt: TGTGCCTGGTTACTCCTTAGCGGGAGGGCCGGCGGGGAGCTGTTTTTT

v_call: TRBV7-9
j_call: TRBJ2-7
clone_size: many
d_call: NA
cdr3_aa: CASSSTRDEQYF
cdr3_nt: TGTGCCAGCAGCTCCACCCGGGACGAGCAGTACTTC

v_call: TRBV5-1
j_call: TRBJ1-6
clone_size: few
d_call: NA
cdr3_aa: CASRPGTGLRSYNSPLHF
cdr3_nt: TGCGCCAGCAGGCCCGGGACGGGGCTTCGGTCCTATAATTCACCCCTCCACTTT

v_call: TRBV19
j_call: TRBJ1-1
clone_size: many
d_call: NA
cdr3_aa: CASSMYQREAFF
cdr3_nt: TGTGCCAGTAGTATGTATCAGCGAGAAGCTTTCTTT

v_call: TRBV5-1
j_call: TRBJ2-2
clone_size: many
d_call: NA
cdr3_aa: CASSLNPQYTGELFF
cdr3_nt: TGCGCCAGCAGCTTGAATCCACAATACACCGGGGAGCTGTTTTTT

v_call: TRBV4-2
j_call: TRBJ1-4
clone_size: many
d_call: TRBD1
cdr3_aa: CASSQVDRGNEKLFF
cdr3_nt: TGTGCCAGCAGCCAAGTAGACAGGGGGAATGAAAAACTGTTTTTT

v_call: TRBV27
j_call: TRBJ1-2
clone_size: many
d_call: TRBD1
cdr3_aa: CASSFQGGNYGYTF
cdr3_nt: TGTGCCAGCAGTTTCCAGGGGGGAAACTATGGCTACACCTTC

v_call: TRBV7-3
j_call: TRBJ2-7
clone_size: NA
d_call: TRBD2
cdr3_aa: CASSFGRGFSYEQYF
cdr3_nt: TGTGCCAGCAGCTTTGGGAGGGGATTCTCCTACGAGCAGTACTTC

v_call: TRBV4-1
j_call: TRBJ1-4
clone_size: many
d_call: TRBD1
cdr3_aa: CASSPVSGTVYEKLFF
cdr3_nt: TGCGCCAGCAGCCCTGTCTCCGGGACAGTCTATGAAAAACTGTTTTTT

v_call: TRBV5-1
j_call: TRBJ1-4
clone_size: many
d_call: TRBD1
cdr3_aa: CASSLVRGSNEKLFF
cdr3_nt: TGCGCCAGCAGCTTGGTCAGGGGGAGCAATGAAAAACTGTTTTTT

v_call: TRBV12-3/TRBV12-4
j_call: TRBJ2-3
clone_size: many
d_call: NA
cdr3_aa: CASTSKRGLGTDTQYF
cdr3_nt: TGTGCCAGCACAAGCAAAAGGGGTTTGGGCACAGATACGCAGTATTTT

v_call: TRBV2
j_call: TRBJ1-1
clone_size: many
d_call: TRBD1
cdr3_aa: CASSADLTGDTEAFF
cdr3_nt: TGTGCCAGCAGCGCGGACTTAACAGGGGACACTGAAGCTTTCTTT

v_call: TRBV5-1
j_call: TRBJ2-7
clone_size: many
d_call: NA
cdr3_aa: CASSFGANSYEQYF
cdr3_nt: TGCGCCAGCAGCTTCGGCGCGAACTCCTACGAGCAGTACTTC

v_call: TRBV7-9
j_call: TRBJ2-1
clone_size: many
d_call: TRBD2
cdr3_aa: CASSSSGRAFIEQFF
cdr3_nt: TGTGCCAGCAGCTCAAGCGGGAGGGCCTTTATTGAGCAGTTCTTC

v_call: TRBV12-3/TRBV12-4
j_call: TRBJ2-7
clone_size: many
d_call: TRBD2
cdr3_aa: CASSSTAGGAYEQYF
cdr3_nt: TGTGCCAGCAGTTCCACAGCGGGAGGGGCCTACGAGCAGTACTTC

v_call: TRBV5-6
j_call: TRBJ2-7
clone_size: many
d_call: NA
cdr3_aa: CASSSGRRTALYEQYF
cdr3_nt: TGTGCCAGCAGCTCAGGTCGTAGAACCGCCTTGTACGAGCAGTACTTC

v_call: TRBV4-1
j_call: TRBJ2-5
clone_size: NA
d_call: NA
cdr3_aa: CASSRNTRDMQETQYF
cdr3_nt: TGCGCCAGCAGCCGGAATACCAGGGACATGCAGGAGACCCAGTACTTC

v_call: TRBV27
j_call: TRBJ1-5
clone_size: NA
d_call: TRBD1
cdr3_aa: CASSPQGQLSNQPQHF
cdr3_nt: TGTGCCAGCAGTCCGCAGGGACAGCTATCAAATCAGCCCCAGCATTTT